Presented here are 17 T cell receptor beta chains from one specimen sequenced in a study of identical twins. TCRdb processed the 5' RACE reads anew with MiXCR; each CDR3 protein has one entry. This sample has fewer than 900,000 distinct CDR3 sequences; around a sixth occur once, and the top ten carry roughly 14%. This sample was shared with a second study, whose subject was T cells expressing NK-cell markers.

Specimen: PBMCs. These receptor sequences come from a woman between 18 and 30 years old in good health.

This chain joins TRBV2 and TRBJ2-3, with D perhaps TRBD1 (6 bases). The length of the CDR3 is 14 residues. Germline assignment: CDR1 SNHLY and CDR2 FYNNEI. Trimming took off 11 bases at V and 2 bases at J, with 17 bases between the two ends. CDR3 protein: CAVRTDRSTDTQYF. CDR3 in DNA: TGTGCCGTCCGGACAGACCGATCCACAGATACGCAGTATTTT.

This clonotype has just a few counts. The V call is TRBV7-2, the J call TRBJ2-5; D unresolved. The V gene lost 5 bases and the J gene lost 1 base, with 14 bases spanning the gap. This CDR3 comprises 15 residues. Looked up from germline, CDR1 is SGHTA and CDR2 is FQGNSA. The CDR3 region has the DNA TGTGCCAGCAGCCATTACCTTAGTCCCCAAGAGACCCAGTACTTC. Amino acid sequence: CASSHYLSPQETQYF.

The chain has TRBV5-1 and TRBJ2-1; no reliable D call. The ends were cut back, 4 bases at V and 7 bases at J, with 12 bases in the middle. Germline V gives CDR1 SGHRS, CDR2 YFSETQ. The CDR3 is 13 residues long. Here the CDR3 DNA reads TGCGCCAGCAGCACAAATCCCCCAAATGAGCAGTTCTTC. Translation gives CASSTNPPNEQFF. Supplemented by reference TRBV5-1 and TRBJ2-1, the full variable domain reads KAGVTQTPRYLIKTRGQQVTLSCSPISGHRSVSWYQQTPGQGLQFLFEYFSETQRNKGNFPGRFSGRQFSNSRSEMNVSTLELGDSALYLCASSTNPPNEQFFGPGTRLTVL.

The chain joins TRBV4-3 to TRBJ2-5; D is possibly TRBD2 (6 bases). V was cut by 4 bases and J by 7 bases, with 13 bases left in between. Germline V gene sequence: CDR1 LGHNA, CDR2 YSLEER. The CDR3 has 13 amino acids. The CDR3 DNA sequence: TGCGCCAGCAGCCCGGGACTGGGTGGGACCCAGTACTTC. Translated: CASSPGLGGTQYF.

The J gene is TRBJ2-7, the V gene TRBV7-2, with D possibly matching TRBD2 (5 bases). Trimming stripped 0 bases from V and 3 bases from J, with 18 bases between. There are 17 residues in the CDR3. Germline lookup yields CDR1 SGHTA and CDR2 FQGNSA. The CDR3 sequence is CASSLALRGRNVYEQYF. The CDR3 DNA sequence: TGTGCCAGCAGCTTAGCGCTAAGAGGGAGAAATGTCTACGAGCAGTACTTC.

The gene calls are TRBV29-1 and TRBJ2-7, with a tentative D call TRBD1 (6 bases). The V end lost 6 bases, the J end lost 2 bases, and 14 bases lay between the germline ends. CDR1 and CDR2 from the germline V gene are SQVTM and ANQGSEA. The CDR3 consists of 13 residues. The CDR3 nucleotides read TGCAGCGTCGCTCGGGGACAAGCCTACGAGCAGTACTTC. The encoded protein is CSVARGQAYEQYF.

This rearrangement joins TRBV12-3 or TRBV12-4 to TRBJ2-1; D not resolved. The V end was cut by 3 bases, the J end by 8 bases, with 8 bases between. The CDR3 contains 12 residues. CDR3 protein: CASSLGFYEQFF. The DNA of the CDR3 is TGTGCCAGCAGTTTGGGTTTCTATGAGCAGTTCTTC.

A few counts support this clonotype. The rearrangement uses TRBV6-5 and TRBJ1-1; D call uncertain. Deletions cut 0 bases from V and 0 bases from J, with 8 bases between. The CDR3 loop spans 15 amino acids. The germline V gene encodes CDR1 MNHEY and CDR2 SVGAGI. CDR3 in amino acids: CASSYSAGMNTEAFF. CDR3 nucleotide sequence: TGTGCCAGCAGTTACTCGGCGGGCATGAACACTGAAGCTTTCTTT.

This clonotype was picked up a small number of times. The J gene is TRBJ2-2, the V gene TRBV7-6; 10 positions agree with TRBD2. Germline CDR1 is SGHVS and CDR2 is FNYEAQ. This CDR3 has 16 residues. The ends lost 3 bases at V and 4 bases at J; junction bases unmatched: 5. CDR3 nucleotide sequence: TGTGCCAGCAGCTTTAGCGGGGGGCGGTTCACCGGGGAGCTGTTTTTT. Protein product: CASSFSGGRFTGELFF. Drawing the rest from reference TRBV7-6 and TRBJ2-2, the complete variable domain is GAGVSQSPRYKVTKRGQDVALRCDPISGHVSLYWYRQALGQGPEFLTYFNYEAQQDKSGLPNDRFSAERPEGSISTLTIQRTEQRDSAMYRCASSFSGGRFTGELFFGEGSRLTVL.

The chain employs TRBV5-1 and TRBJ2-3; D might be TRBD1 (6 bases). V shed 1 base and J shed 3 bases, with 9 bases lying between them. The length of the CDR3 is 14 residues. Germline V gene sequence: CDR1 SGHRS, CDR2 YFSETQ. CDR3 nucleotide sequence: TGCGCCAGCAGCTTGATACAGGGAACAGATACGCAGTATTTT. It yields the protein CASSLIQGTDTQYF.

In its sample, this clonotype was seen a few times. CDR3 sequence (DNA): TGTGCCAGCAGTGACTATGGGACAGGAGGAGGCGAGCAGTACTTC. This encodes CASSDYGTGGGEQYF. The chain joins TRBV9 to TRBJ2-7; 8 bases match TRBD1. Germline CDR1 and CDR2: SGDLS and YYNGEE. This CDR3 has 15 residues. V was clipped by 5 bases and J by 6 bases; unmatched bases: 13.

This clonotype has at least ten counts. The J gene is TRBJ2-5, the V gene TRBV5-1; TRBD1 matches at 7 bases. Looked up from germline, CDR1 is SGHRS and CDR2 is YFSETQ. This CDR3 contains 16 residues. V dropped 2 bases and J dropped 4; count of bases not matched to a gene: 11. This CDR3 reads CASSFSQGTGLETQYF. DNA for the CDR3: TGCGCCAGCAGCTTTTCACAGGGGACGGGCTTAGAGACCCAGTACTTC.

The genes are TRBV29-1 and TRBJ2-7; D is possibly TRBD1 (6 bases). The V gene lost 1 base and the J gene lost 6 bases, with 13 bases spanning the gap. This CDR3 is 13 amino acids long. In germline, CDR1 is SQVTM, CDR2 ANQGSEA. The CDR3: CSVEGRQVGEQYF. CDR3 DNA: TGCAGCGTTGAAGGGAGACAGGTCGGCGAGCAGTACTTC.

This clonotype occurred a few times. This chain connects TRBV6-5 to TRBJ2-7; no firm D call. The germline V gene encodes CDR1 MNHEY and CDR2 SVGAGI. Trimming stripped 3 bases from V and 6 bases from J, with 9 bases between. This CDR3 region has 12 residues. CDR3 amino acids: CASSYSTSEQYF. In nucleotides, the CDR3 is TGTGCCAGCAGTTATAGTACGAGCGAGCAGTACTTC.

V and J are TRBV5-1 and TRBJ2-7; tentatively, D is TRBD1 (5 bases). The CDR3 covers 13 residues. V was shortened by 4 bases and J by 3 bases, with 11 bases between the two germline ends. Germline V CDR1 and CDR2: SGHRS, YFSETQ. DNA of the CDR3: TGCGCCAGCAGCCACACAGGCGTCTACGAGCAGTACTTC. This gives the protein CASSHTGVYEQYF.

This chain connects TRBV10-3 to TRBJ2-2; TRBD1 might be the D (5 bases). The CDR3 has 13 amino acids. Trimming stripped 5 bases from V and 5 bases from J, with 9 bases between. Germline values: CDR1 ENHRY, CDR2 SYGVKD. This CDR3 reads CAISPDRTGELFF. The CDR3 DNA reads as TGTGCCATCAGTCCCGACAGAACCGGGGAGCTGTTTTTT.

This clonotype has more than one count but fewer than ten. J is TRBJ1-6 and V is TRBV11-2; 8 bases agree with TRBD1. V shed 5 bases, J shed 3 bases, and the junction held 12 bases outside the gene matches. There are 18 residues in the CDR3. Germline V gives CDR1 SGHAT, CDR2 FQNNGV. Written as DNA, the CDR3 is TGTGCCAGCAGCCCTCGAAGGGACAGGCGAGGCTATAATTCACCCCTCCACTTT. Protein product: CASSPRRDRRGYNSPLHF.